This TCR beta chain was observed in a study of cytomegalovirus exposure and HLA in healthy donors. Points from the study as a whole: A later analysis revealed that TCR association rates differed between HLA loci, peaking at DRB1 and bottoming out at HLA-C.

On this clone itself: Its antigen remains unknown.

Germline lookup yields CDR1 SGHKS and CDR2 YYEKEE (reference sequence). The length of the CDR3 is 16 residues. J was trimmed by 2 bases and V by 4 bases; bases with no gene match: 4. Both 60 Vbeta primers and 13 Jbeta primers went into the PCR. Some clones are missing from TCRdb's copy, which holds only in-frame ones; the method was immunoSEQ multiplex PCR. The profile shows 130,000 to 150,000 clones, 60% to 85% of them singletons. The TCR comes from a man aged 35 to 55 in good health and CMV-seropositive. The chain employs TRBV5-5 and TRBJ1-5, with TRBD1 matching over 12 bases. Source material: PBMCs. CDR3 region: CASSPGTGGGNQPQHF. The CDR3 coding sequence is TGTGCCAGCAGCCCCGGGACAGGGGGCGGCAATCAGCCCCAGCATTTT.